The clone carrying this TCR beta chain came up a few times. Distinct nucleotide sequences in the sample also encode this CDR3. The data stem from a study of cytomegalovirus exposure and HLA in healthy donors. Use of 60 Vbeta and 13 Jbeta primers characterized the PCR. Measured with immunoSEQ multiplex PCR; TCRdb has only the in-frame clones, and not every one. The table records about 190,000 clones, roughly 77% of them present only once. The sequence derives from a man aged 30 to 45 in good health and CMV-seropositive. Sequencing input: PBMCs.

The CDR3 spells CASSLRQGAGETQYF. The CDR3 DNA reads TGTGCCAGCAGCTTACGACAGGGGGCGGGGGAGACCCAGTACTTC. The chain links TRBV7-3 to TRBJ2-5, with 10 bases that match TRBD1. The V gene's germline CDR1 is SGHTA and CDR2 FQGTGA. The CDR3 runs 15 residues. The V segment lost 2 bases and the J segment 5 bases; nucleotides outside the gene matches: 5.